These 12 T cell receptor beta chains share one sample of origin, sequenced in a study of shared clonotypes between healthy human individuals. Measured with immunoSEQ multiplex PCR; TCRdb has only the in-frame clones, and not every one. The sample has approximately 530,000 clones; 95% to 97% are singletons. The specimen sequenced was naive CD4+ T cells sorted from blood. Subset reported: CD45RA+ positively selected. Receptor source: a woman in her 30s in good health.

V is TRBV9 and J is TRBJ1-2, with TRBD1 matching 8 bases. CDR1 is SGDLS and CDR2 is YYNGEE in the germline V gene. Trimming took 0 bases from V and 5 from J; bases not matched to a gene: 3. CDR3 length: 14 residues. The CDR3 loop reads CASSVGQGSYGYTF. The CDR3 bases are TGTGCCAGCAGCGTAGGACAGGGGTCTTATGGCTACACCTTC.

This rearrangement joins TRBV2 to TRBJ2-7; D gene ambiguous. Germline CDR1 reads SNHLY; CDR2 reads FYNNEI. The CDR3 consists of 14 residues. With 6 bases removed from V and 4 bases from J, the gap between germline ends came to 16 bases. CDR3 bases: TGTGCCAGCAGGAGGAACAGACAACGTTACGAGCAGTACTTC. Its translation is CASRRNRQRYEQYF.

The CDR3 region is CASTRLGSTNEKLFF. Written as DNA, the CDR3 is TGCGCCAGCACCCGGCTGGGGTCTACTAATGAAAAACTGTTTTTT. This chain uses TRBV5-1 with TRBJ1-4, with D hard to call. CDR1 and CDR2 from the germline V gene are SGHRS and YFSETQ. This CDR3 comprises 15 residues. The V end was cut by 6 bases, the J end by 2 bases, with 14 bases between. Based on the CDR3 plus reference TRBV5-1 and TRBJ1-4, the full variable domain is KAGVTQTPRYLIKTRGQQVTLSCSPISGHRSVSWYQQTPGQGLQFLFEYFSETQRNKGNFPGRFSGRQFSNSRSEMNVSTLELGDSALYLCASTRLGSTNEKLFFGSGTQLSVL.

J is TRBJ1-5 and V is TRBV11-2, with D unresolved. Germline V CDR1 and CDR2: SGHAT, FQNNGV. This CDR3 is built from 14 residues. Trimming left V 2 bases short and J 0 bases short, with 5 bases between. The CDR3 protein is CASSLSDSNQPQHF. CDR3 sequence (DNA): TGTGCCAGCAGCTTATCTGATAGCAATCAGCCCCAGCATTTT.

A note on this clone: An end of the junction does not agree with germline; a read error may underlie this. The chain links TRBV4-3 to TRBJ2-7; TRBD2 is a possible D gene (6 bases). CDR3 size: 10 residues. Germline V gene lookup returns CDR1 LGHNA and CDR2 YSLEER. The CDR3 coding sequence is TGCGCCAGCAGCCTCCCGGGAGTCCCCTTC. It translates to CASSLPGVPF.

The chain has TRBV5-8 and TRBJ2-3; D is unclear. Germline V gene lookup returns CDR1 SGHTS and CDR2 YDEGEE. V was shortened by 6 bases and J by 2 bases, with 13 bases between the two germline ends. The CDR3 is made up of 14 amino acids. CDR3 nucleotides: TGTGCCAGCAAGCCCGGGCAGGTCACAGATACGCAGTATTTT. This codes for CASKPGQVTDTQYF.

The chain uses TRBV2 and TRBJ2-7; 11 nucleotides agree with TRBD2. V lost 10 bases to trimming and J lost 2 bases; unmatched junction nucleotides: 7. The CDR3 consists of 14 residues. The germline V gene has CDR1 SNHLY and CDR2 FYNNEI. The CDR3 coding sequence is TGTGCCACCAGGCCGGGACTAGCGGCCTACGAGCAGTACTTC. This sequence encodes CATRPGLAAYEQYF.

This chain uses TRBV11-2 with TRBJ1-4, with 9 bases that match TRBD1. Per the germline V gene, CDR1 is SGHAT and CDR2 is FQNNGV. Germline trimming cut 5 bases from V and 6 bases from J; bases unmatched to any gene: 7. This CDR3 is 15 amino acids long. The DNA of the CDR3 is TGTGCCAGCAGCCCTACAGGGGGCGTTTATGAAAAACTGTTTTTT. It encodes CASSPTGGVYEKLFF.

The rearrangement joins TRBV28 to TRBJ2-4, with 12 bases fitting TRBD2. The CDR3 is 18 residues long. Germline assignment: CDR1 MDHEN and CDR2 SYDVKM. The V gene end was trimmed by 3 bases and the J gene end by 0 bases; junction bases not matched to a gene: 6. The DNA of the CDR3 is TGTGCCAGCAGTTTTATCCTAGCGGGAGGGCTAGCCAAAAACATTCAGTACTTC. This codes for CASSFILAGGLAKNIQYF.

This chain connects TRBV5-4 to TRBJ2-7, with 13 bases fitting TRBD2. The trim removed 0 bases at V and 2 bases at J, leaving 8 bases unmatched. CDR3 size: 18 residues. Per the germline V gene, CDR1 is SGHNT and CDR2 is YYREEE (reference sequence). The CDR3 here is CASSLEGLAGVGTYEQYF. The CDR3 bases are TGTGCCAGCAGCTTGGAAGGACTAGCGGGAGTAGGGACCTACGAGCAGTACTTC.

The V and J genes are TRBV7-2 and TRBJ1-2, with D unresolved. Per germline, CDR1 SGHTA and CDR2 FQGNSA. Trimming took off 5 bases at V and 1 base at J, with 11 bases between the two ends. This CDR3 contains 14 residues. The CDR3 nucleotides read TGTGCCAGCAGCCTGCGGGCCCTTAACTATGGCTACACCTTC. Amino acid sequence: CASSLRALNYGYTF.

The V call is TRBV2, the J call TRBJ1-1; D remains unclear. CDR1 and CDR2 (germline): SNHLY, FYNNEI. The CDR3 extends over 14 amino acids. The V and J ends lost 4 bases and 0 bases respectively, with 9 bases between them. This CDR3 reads CASSVRTVNTEAFF. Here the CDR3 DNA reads TGTGCCAGCAGTGTTCGGACGGTGAACACTGAAGCTTTCTTT.